This TCR beta chain is from a study of blood T cell repertoires in COVID-19 (dated by TCRdb to the early 2020s). Broadly, across the study: Collaborator samples came from the United States, Italy and Spain and covered acute and convalescent phases of COVID-19. The material from the prospective study consisted of cDNA or gDNA derived from T cells, B-cell-depleted T cells, or PBMCs. The dataset comprised deeply sampled blood TCRbeta repertoires from subjects exposed to, actively infected with, or recovered from COVID-19. The repertoires were released in a freely available public database meant as a resource for research on the immune response to SARS-CoV-2. Samples came from the ongoing ImmuneRACE study (first 160 participants) plus 1,254 subjects from 6 global collaborators. Nearly every sample came with metadata listing a de-identified subject ID, COVID-19 status, age in years and sex. Where available, HLA class I and class II types were obtained from metadata supplied by the sample provider rather than from assay-based typing.

The V end gives up 8 bases and the J end 8 bases, leaving 12 bases in the junction not matched to a gene. Per the germline V gene, MDHEN is the CDR1 and SYDVKM is the CDR2. Including cysteine and phenylalanine, the CDR3 has 14 amino acids. The read is trimmed to its CDR3 DNA, 42 bases read in frame from base 1. The immunoSEQ Assay, a bias-controlled multiplex PCR, was used to amplify TCRbeta CDR3 regions from genomic DNA. In the authors' own workflow: The number of nucleated cells in each sample was estimated by amplification of reference gene primers within the assay. Sequence reads were collapsed and filtered to measure the absolute abundance of every unique TCRbeta CDR3 rearrangement. Productive Simpson clonality was computed per sample as the square root of Simpson's diversity index over productive rearrangements. As stored in TCRdb, this immuneACCESS dataset retains in-frame rearrangements with V and J assigned. A fraction of the clones does not appear; measured against another copy, unresolved V genes explain less than half of the discrepancy, and the remainder lacks a known reason. Clone size and the V and J calls come from that table; the DNA yielded D and trimming. The sample table records some 210,000 clones; 92% of these occur just once. The top ten clones comprise about 1.3% of the sample.

This clone came up once. The antigen it recognizes is unknown. Base-call qualities are not available, and no considerably larger clone is one nucleotide away. Collaborating institutions collected whole blood in K2EDTA tubes following their own protocols. Collaborator samples were shipped for TCRbeta analysis as frozen whole blood, isolated PBMCs, or DNA extracted from either sample type. What the study reported, not specific to this receptor: How much clinical and demographic metadata was included differed by source and by participant, and the metadata was provided uncurated.

This TCR was recovered from a man aged 25-45 years with acute or convalescent COVID-19. The specimen sequenced was peripheral blood. The chain couples TRBV28 to TRBJ1-2; 9 of the junction bases match TRBD1. The nucleotides are TGTGCCAGCGGGGAACAGGGGGCTGCGGGAGGCTACACCTTC. Translated, it reads CASGEQGAAGGYTF.